The sequence of this T cell receptor beta chain was determined in a study of identical twins. V shed 1 base, J shed 6 bases, and the junction held 6 bases outside the gene matches. Germline V gene data show CDR1 as LGHNA and CDR2 as YNFKEQ. CDR3 length: 15 residues. TCRdb re-called the 5' RACE reads through MiXCR, storing one row per CDR3 protein. The table records 700,000 or so distinct CDR3 sequences, about 20% of them present only once. These data are also associated with another study on T cells expressing NK-cell markers.

The V call is TRBV4-2, the J call TRBJ2-7; TRBD2 agrees at 10 bases. The receptor's source is a woman under 30 in good health. Sequences were obtained from PBMCs. Written as DNA, the CDR3 is TGTGCCAGCAGCCAAGTTCCTAGCGGGAGTGTCGAGCAGTACTTC. Translation gives CASSQVPSGSVEQYF.